A single T cell receptor (beta chain) is shown here with its context. What it recognizes is unknown. These data originate in a study of radiation and T cells in renal cell carcinoma. Regarding the study as a whole: From baseline, blood top tumor clonotypes peaked at 2 weeks post-radiation.

The time point denotes: blood 4 weeks post-SBRT, at nephrectomy. Treatment reported: 15 Gy SBRT to primary tumor, nephrectomy 4 weeks later. Nephrectomy followed 15 Gy stereotactic body radiation by 4 weeks. After SBRT, blood was collected at 2 and 4 weeks, plus baseline. The patient's renal cell carcinoma had clear cell pathology. Here immunoSEQ multiplex PCR was the method, and the copy in TCRdb shows in-frame clones only, minus some. The sample consists of roughly 58,000 clones, around 80% of them appearing once. J was trimmed by 7 bases and V by 4 bases; bases with no gene match: 12. The CDR3 totals 15 residues. CDR1 and CDR2 from the germline V gene are LNHDA and SQIVND (reference sequence).

The input for sequencing was blood, taken from a patient whose treatment included radiotherapy and nephrectomy. This sequence was found in a man in his sixties with renal cell carcinoma. The chain combines TRBV19 with TRBJ1-1, with 7 bases identical to TRBD1. The CDR3 DNA reads as TGTGCCAGTAGTACCTCCGGGACAGCTATCTATGAAGCTTTCTTT. It translates to CASSTSGTAIYEAFF.